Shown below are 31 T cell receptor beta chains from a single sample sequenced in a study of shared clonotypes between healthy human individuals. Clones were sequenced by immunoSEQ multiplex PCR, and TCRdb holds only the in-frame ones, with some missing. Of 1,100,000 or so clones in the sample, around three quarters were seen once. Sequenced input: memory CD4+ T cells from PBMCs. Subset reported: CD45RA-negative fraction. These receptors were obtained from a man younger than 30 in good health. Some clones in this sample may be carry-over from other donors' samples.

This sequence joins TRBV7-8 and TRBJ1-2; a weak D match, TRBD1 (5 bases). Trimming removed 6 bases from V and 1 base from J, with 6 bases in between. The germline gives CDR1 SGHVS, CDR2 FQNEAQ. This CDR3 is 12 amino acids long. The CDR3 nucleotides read TGTGCCAGCAGGACAGATAACTATGGCTACACCTTC. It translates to CASRTDNYGYTF.

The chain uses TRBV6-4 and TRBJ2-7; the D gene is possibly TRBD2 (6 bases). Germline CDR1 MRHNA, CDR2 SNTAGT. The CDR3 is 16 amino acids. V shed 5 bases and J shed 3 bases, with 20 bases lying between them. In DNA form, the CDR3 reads TGTGCCAGCAGTTCCCCCTTCAGACTAGTAGGCTACGAGCAGTACTTC. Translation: CASSSPFRLVGYEQYF.

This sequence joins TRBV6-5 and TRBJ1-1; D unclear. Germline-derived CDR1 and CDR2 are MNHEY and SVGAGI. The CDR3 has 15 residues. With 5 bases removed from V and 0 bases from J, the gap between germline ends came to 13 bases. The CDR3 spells CASSRATELNTEAFF. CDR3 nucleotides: TGTGCCAGCAGTAGGGCGACCGAGTTGAACACTGAAGCTTTCTTT.

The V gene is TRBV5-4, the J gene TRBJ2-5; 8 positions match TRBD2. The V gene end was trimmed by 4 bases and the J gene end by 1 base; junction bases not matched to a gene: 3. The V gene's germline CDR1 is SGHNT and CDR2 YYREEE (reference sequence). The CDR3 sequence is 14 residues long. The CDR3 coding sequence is TGTGCCAGCAGCGCCGGACTAGCCCAAGAGACCCAGTACTTC. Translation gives CASSAGLAQETQYF.

DNA of the CDR3: TGTGCCAGCAGCTTAAGGATTAGCGGGAGGGCCGGAGATACGCAGTATTTT. This translates into CASSLRISGRAGDTQYF. The V and J genes are TRBV7-2 and TRBJ2-3, with 11 bases lining up with TRBD2. Germline assignment: CDR1 SGHTA and CDR2 FQGNSA. Trimming cost V 2 bases and J 5 bases; bases outside gene matches: 9. The CDR3 contains 17 residues. Looking up the rest from reference TRBV7-2 and TRBJ2-3 gives the full variable domain: GAGVSQSPSNKVTEKGKDVELRCDPISGHTALYWYRQSLGQGLEFLIYFQGNSAPDKSGLPSDRFSAERTGGSVSTLTIQRTQQEDSAVYLCASSLRISGRAGDTQYFGPGTRLTVL.

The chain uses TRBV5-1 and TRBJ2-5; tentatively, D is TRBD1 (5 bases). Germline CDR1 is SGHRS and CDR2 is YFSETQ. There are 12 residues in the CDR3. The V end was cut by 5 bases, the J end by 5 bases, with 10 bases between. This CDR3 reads CASSQGMETQYF. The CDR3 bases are TGCGCCAGCAGTCAGGGAATGGAGACCCAGTACTTC.

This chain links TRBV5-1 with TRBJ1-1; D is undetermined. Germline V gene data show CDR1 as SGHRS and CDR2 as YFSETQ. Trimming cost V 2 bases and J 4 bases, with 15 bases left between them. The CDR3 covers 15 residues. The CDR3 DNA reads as TGCGCCAGCAGCTTCGGTTCCCATGAAGGCACTGAAGCTTTCTTT. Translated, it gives CASSFGSHEGTEAFF.

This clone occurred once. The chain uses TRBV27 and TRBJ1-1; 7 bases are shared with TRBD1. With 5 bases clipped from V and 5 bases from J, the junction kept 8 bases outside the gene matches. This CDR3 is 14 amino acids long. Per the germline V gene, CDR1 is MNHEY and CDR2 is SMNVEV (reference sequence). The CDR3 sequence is CASSPRDSWTEAFF. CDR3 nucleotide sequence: TGTGCCAGCAGTCCCCGGGACAGTTGGACTGAAGCTTTCTTT.

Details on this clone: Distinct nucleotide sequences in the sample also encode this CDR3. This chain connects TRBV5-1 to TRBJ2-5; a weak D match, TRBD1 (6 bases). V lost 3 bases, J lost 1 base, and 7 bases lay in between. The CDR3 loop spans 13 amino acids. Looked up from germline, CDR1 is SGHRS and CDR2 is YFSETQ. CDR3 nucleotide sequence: TGCGCCAGCAGCTCAGGGGTCCAAGAGACCCAGTACTTC. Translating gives CASSSGVQETQYF.

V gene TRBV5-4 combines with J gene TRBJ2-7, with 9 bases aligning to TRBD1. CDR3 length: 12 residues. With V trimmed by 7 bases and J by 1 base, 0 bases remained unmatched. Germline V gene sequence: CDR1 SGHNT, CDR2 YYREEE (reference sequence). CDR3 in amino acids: CASGTGSYEQYF. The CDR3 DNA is TGTGCCAGCGGGACAGGGTCCTACGAGCAGTACTTC.

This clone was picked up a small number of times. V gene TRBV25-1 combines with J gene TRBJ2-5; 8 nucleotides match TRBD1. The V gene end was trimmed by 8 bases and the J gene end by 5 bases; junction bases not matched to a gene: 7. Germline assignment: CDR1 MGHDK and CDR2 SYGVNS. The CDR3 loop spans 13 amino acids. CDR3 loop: CASATGGRETQYF. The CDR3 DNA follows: TGTGCCAGCGCAACAGGGGGTCGGGAGACCCAGTACTTC. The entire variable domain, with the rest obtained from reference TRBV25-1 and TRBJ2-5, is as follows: EADIYQTPRYLVIGTGKKITLECSQTMGHDKMYWYQQDPGMELHLIHYSYGVNSTEKGDLSSESTVSRIRTEHFPLTLESARPSHTSQYLCASATGGRETQYFGPGTRLLVL.

This CDR3 is CASSEAGQRWKTQYF. DNA of the CDR3: TGTGCCAGCAGTGAAGCCGGGCAGAGGTGGAAGACCCAGTACTTC. The chain has TRBV6-1 and TRBJ2-5; no clear D. The length of the CDR3 is 15 residues. The V gene lost 0 bases and the J gene lost 6 bases, with 14 bases spanning the gap. The germline V gene encodes CDR1 MNHNS and CDR2 SASEGT.

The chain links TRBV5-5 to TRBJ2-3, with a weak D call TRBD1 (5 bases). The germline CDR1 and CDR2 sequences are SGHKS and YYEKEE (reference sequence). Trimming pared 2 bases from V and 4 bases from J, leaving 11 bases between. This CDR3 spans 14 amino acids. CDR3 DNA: TGTGCCAGCAGCTTAATTGTCAGGGCAGATACGCAGTATTTT. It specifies CASSLIVRADTQYF.

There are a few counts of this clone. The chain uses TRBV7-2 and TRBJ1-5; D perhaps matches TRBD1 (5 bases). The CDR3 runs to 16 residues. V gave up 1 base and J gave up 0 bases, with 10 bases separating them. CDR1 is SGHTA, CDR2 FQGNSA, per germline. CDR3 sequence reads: CASSLGTTNSNQPQHF. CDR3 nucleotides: TGTGCCAGCAGCTTAGGGACAACCAATAGCAATCAGCCCCAGCATTTT. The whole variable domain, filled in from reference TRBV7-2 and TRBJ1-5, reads GAGVSQSPSNKVTEKGKDVELRCDPISGHTALYWYRQSLGQGLEFLIYFQGNSAPDKSGLPSDRFSAERTGGSVSTLTIQRTQQEDSAVYLCASSLGTTNSNQPQHFGDGTRLSIL.

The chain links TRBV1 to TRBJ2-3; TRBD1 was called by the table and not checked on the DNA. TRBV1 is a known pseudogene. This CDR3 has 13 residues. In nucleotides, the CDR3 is TGCACCAGCAGCCAAGGGCCTACAGATACGCAGTATTTT. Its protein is CTSSQGPTDTQYF.

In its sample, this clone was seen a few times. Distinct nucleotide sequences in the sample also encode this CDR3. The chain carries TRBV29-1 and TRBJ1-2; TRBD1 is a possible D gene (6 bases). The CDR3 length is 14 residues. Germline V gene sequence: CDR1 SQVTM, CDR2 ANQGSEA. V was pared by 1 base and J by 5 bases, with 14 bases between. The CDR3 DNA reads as TGCAGCGTTGAAGGACGGGGGCAAGGGTATGGCTACACCTTC. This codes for CSVEGRGQGYGYTF. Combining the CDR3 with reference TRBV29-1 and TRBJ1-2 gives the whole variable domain SAVISQKPSRDICQRGTSLTIQCQVDSQVTMMFWYRQQPGQSLTLIATANQGSEATYESGFVIDKFPISRPNLTFSTLTVSNMSPEDSSIYLCSVEGRGQGYGYTFGSGTRLTVV.

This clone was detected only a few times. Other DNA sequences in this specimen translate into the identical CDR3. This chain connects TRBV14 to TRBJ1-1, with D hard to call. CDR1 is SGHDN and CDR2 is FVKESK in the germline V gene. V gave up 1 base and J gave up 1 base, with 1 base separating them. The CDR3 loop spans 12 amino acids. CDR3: CASSQGNTEAFF. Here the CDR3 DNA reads TGTGCCAGCAGCCAAGGGAACACTGAAGCTTTCTTT.

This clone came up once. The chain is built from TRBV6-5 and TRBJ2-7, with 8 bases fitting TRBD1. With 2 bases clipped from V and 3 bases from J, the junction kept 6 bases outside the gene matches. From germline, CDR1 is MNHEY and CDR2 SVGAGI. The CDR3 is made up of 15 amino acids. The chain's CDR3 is CASSYDGTGYYEQYF. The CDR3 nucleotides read TGTGCCAGCAGTTACGATGGGACAGGATACTACGAGCAGTACTTC.

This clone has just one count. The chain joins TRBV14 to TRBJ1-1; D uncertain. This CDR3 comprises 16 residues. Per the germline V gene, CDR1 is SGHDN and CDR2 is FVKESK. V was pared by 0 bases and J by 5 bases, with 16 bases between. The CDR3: CASSQDLVMGGTEAFF. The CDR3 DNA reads TGTGCCAGCAGCCAAGATCTGGTAATGGGAGGTACTGAAGCTTTCTTT.

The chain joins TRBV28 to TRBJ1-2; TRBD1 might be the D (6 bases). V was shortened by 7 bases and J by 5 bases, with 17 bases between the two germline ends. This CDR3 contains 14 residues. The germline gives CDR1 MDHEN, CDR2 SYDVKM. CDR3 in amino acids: CASIQAGGSYGYTF. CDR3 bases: TGTGCCAGCATCCAAGCGGGGGGCTCGTATGGCTACACCTTC.

The CDR3 region is CASSQVARGAGYNSPLHF. The CDR3 coding sequence is TGCGCCAGCAGCCAAGTTGCCCGGGGGGCCGGCTATAATTCACCCCTCCACTTT. This chain joins TRBV4-1 and TRBJ1-6; perhaps TRBD1 as D (6 bases). Trimming took 1 base from V and 3 from J, leaving 16 bases between them. This CDR3 comprises 18 residues. The V gene's germline CDR1 is MGHRA and CDR2 YSYEKL.

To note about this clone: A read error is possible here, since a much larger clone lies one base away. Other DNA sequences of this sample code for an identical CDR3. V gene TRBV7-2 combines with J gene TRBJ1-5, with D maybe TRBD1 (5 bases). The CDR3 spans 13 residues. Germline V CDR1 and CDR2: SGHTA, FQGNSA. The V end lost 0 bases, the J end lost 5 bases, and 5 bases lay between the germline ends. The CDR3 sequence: CASSLAGDQPQHF. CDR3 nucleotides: TGTGCCAGCAGCTTAGCGGGGGATCAGCCCCAGCATTTT.

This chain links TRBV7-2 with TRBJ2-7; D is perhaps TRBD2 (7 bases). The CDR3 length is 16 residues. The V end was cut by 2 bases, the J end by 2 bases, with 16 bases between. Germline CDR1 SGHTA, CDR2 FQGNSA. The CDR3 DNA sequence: TGTGCCAGCAGCTTATACGTCGGGCGGGGGCCCTACGAGCAGTACTTC. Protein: CASSLYVGRGPYEQYF.

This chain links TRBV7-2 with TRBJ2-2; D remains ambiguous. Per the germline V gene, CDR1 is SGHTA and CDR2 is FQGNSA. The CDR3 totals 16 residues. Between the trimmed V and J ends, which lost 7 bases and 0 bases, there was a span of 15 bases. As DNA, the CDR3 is TGTGCCAGCACCCCTTCGGGTCCCACGAACACCGGGGAGCTGTTTTTT. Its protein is CASTPSGPTNTGELFF.

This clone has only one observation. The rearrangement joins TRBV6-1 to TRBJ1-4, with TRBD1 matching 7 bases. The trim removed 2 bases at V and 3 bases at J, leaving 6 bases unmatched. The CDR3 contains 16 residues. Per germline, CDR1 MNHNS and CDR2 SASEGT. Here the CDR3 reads CASSELTGQANEKLFF. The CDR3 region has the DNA TGTGCCAGCAGTGAATTGACAGGACAGGCTAATGAAAAACTGTTTTTT.

This chain's CDR3 is CASSDSFLRGGYTF. For the CDR3, the DNA is TGTGCCAGCAGTGACTCTTTTTTGAGGGGTGGCTACACCTTC. The chain links TRBV6-4 to TRBJ1-2; TRBD1 might be the D (5 bases). The CDR3 extends over 14 amino acids. The ends were cut back, 0 bases at V and 7 bases at J, with 12 bases in the middle. Germline V gene sequence: CDR1 MRHNA, CDR2 SNTAGT.

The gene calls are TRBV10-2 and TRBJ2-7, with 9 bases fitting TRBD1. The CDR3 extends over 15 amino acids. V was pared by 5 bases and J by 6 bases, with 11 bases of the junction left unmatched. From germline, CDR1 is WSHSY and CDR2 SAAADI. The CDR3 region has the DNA TGCGCCAGCAGTAGAAACAGGGGGCCAGAGAGCGAGCAGTACTTC. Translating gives CASSRNRGPESEQYF.

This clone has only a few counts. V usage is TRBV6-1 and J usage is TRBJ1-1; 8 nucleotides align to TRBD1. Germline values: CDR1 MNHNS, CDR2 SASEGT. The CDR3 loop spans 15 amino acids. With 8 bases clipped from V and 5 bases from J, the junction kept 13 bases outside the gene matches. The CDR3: CASLPGTGWWTEAFF. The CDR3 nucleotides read TGTGCCAGCCTTCCCGGGACAGGATGGTGGACTGAAGCTTTCTTT.

The CDR3 is CASSVSGAIQPGTQYF. CDR3 nucleotide sequence: TGTGCCAGCAGCGTATCGGGGGCGATTCAACCCGGGACCCAGTACTTC. The chain is built from TRBV9 and TRBJ2-5; D assignment may be TRBD1 or TRBD2 (6 bases each). Germline CDR1 and CDR2: SGDLS and YYNGEE. V was trimmed by 1 base and J by 7 bases, leaving 20 bases between them. The CDR3 is 16 residues long. Together with reference TRBV9 and TRBJ2-5, the CDR3 gives the full variable domain: DSGVTQTPKHLITATGQRVTLRCSPRSGDLSVYWYQQSLDQGLQFLIQYYNGEERAKGNILERFSAQQFPDLHSELNLSSLELGDSALYFCASSVSGAIQPGTQYFGPGTRLLVL.

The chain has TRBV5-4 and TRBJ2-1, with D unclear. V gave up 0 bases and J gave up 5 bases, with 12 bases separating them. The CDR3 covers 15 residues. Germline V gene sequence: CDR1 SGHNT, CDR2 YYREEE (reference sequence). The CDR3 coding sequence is TGTGCCAGCAGCTTGGGTCTAGTCACCGACAATGAGCAGTTCTTC. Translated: CASSLGLVTDNEQFF. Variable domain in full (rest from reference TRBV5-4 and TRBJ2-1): ETGVTQSPTHLIKTRGQQVTLRCSSQSGHNTVSWYQQALGQGPQFIFQYYREEENGRGNFPPRFSGLQFPNYSSELNVNALELDDSALYLCASSLGLVTDNEQFFGPGTRLTVL.

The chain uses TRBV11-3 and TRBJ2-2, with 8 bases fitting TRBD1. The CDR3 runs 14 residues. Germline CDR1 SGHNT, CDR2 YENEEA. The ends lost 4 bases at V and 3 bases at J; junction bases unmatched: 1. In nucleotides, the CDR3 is TGTGCCAGCAGCTCGGACAGGGACACCGGGGAGCTGTTTTTT. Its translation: CASSSDRDTGELFF.